This TCR beta chain is from a study of T cells in localized non-small cell lung cancer. Study-level points and caveats: An association was observed between higher blood T cell density and longer overall survival. Within adjacent lung there appeared a median around 60 of the top 100 tumor clones. Adjacent uninvolved lung tissue had the highest T cell clonality, exceeding tumor.

V dropped 6 bases and J dropped 1 base, with 9 bases sitting between them. Germline assignment: CDR1 WNHNN and CDR2 SYGVQD (reference sequence). This CDR3 has 13 residues. Only a few counts were recorded for this clone. Its cognate antigen is unknown. Profiled with immunoSEQ multiplex PCR; TCRdb holds only in-frame clones, not every one. The sample has around 35,000 clones; roughly 90% are singletons. Source: peripheral blood mononuclear cells, taken before any cancer treatment. This TCR was recovered from a female donor older than 55 with stage II lung adenocarcinoma. V and J are TRBV10-1 and TRBJ1-1; D possibly corresponds to TRBD1 (6 bases). CDR3 amino acids: CASRPDRNTEAFF. The CDR3 nucleotides read TGCGCCAGCAGACCGGACAGGAACACTGAAGCTTTCTTT.